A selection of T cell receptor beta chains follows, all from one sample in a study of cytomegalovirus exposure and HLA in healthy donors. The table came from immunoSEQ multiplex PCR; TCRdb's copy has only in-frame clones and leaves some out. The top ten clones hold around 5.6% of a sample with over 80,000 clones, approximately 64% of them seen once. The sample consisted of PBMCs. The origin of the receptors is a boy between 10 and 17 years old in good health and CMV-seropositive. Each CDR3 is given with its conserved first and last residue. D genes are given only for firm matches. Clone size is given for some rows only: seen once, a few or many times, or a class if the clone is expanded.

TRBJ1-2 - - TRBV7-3 TGTGCCAGCAGCAAAAGTAGGGAGAGTGGCTACACCTTC CASSKSRESGYTF
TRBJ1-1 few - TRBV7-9 TGTGCCAGCAGCGCGGACGGGGGGACGAACACTGAAGCTTTCTTT CASSADGGTNTEAFF
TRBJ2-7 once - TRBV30 TGTGCCTGGAGTGTCCAGAGACTAGGAGGCGAGCAGTACTTC CAWSVQRLGGEQYF
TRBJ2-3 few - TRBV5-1 TGCGCCAGCAGCGGACAGAGCACAGATACGCAGTATTTT CASSGQSTDTQYF
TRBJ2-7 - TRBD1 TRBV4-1 TGCGCCAGCAGCCGCGTTGACCGGACAGGGAGCGAGCAGTACTTC CASSRVDRTGSEQYF
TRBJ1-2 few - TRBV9 TGTGCCAGCAGCGTCCTAAGCGGGCGGAGCTATGGCTACACCTTC CASSVLSGRSYGYTF
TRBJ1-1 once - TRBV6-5 TGTGCCACAAAACCGGGACTCCCGTTAAACACTGAAGCTTTCTTT CATKPGLPLNTEAFF
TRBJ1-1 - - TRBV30 TGTGCCTGGAGTGTCAGGTTGGACACTGAAGCTTTCTTT CAWSVRLDTEAFF
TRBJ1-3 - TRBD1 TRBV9 TGTGCCAGCAGCGTAGGGGGGACAGGGTCAGCCGGAAACACCATATATTTT CASSVGGTGSAGNTIYF
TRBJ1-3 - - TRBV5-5 TGTGCCAGCAGCTCACTACAAGAAAACACCATATATTTT CASSSLQENTIYF
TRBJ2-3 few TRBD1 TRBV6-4 TGTGCCAGCAGTTATGAGGGGGCACGGACAGATACGCAGTATTTT CASSYEGARTDTQYF
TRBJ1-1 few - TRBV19 TGTGCCAGGAGAAACAGGGTCATGAACACTGAAGCTTTCTTT CARRNRVMNTEAFF
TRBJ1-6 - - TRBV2 TGTGCCAGCAGTGAAGCGGGAACAGGGTATAATTCACCCCTCCACTTT CASSEAGTGYNSPLHF
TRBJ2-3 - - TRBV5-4 TGTGCCAGCAGCCAAAGGACTAGCACAGATACGCAGTATTTT CASSQRTSTDTQYF
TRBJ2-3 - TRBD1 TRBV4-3 TGCGCCAGCAGCCGACAGGGACAGAGCACAGATACGCAGTATTTT CASSRQGQSTDTQYF
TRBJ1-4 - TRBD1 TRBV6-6 TGTGCCAGCAGGGCAGGGGGAGATCAAAAACTGTTTTTT CASRAGGDQKLFF
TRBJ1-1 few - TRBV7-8 TGTGCCAGCAGCTTAGCCCGTGAAGCTTTCTTT CASSLAREAFF